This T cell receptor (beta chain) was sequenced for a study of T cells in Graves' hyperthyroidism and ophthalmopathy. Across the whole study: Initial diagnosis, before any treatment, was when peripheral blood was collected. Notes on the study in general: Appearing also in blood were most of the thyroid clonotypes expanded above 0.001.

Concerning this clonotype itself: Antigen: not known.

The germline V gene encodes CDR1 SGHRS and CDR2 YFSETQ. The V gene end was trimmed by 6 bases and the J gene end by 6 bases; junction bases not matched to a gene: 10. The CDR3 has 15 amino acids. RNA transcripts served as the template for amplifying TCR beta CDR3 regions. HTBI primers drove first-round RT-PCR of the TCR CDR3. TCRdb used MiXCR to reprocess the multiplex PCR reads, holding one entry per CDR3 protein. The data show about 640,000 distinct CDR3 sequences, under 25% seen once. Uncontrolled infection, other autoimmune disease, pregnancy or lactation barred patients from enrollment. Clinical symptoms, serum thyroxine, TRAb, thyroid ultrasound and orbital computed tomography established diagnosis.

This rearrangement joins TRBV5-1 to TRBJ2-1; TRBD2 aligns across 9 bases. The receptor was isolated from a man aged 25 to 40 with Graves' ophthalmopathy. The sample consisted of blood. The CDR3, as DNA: TGCGCCAGCACAGCGGGAGCGGGAGGTCCCAATGAGCAGTTCTTC. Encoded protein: CASTAGAGGPNEQFF.